This section outlines one T cell receptor (beta chain) sequence together with its context. This CDR3 has 14 amino acids. CDR1 and CDR2 from the germline V gene are LNHDA and SQIVND (reference sequence). V gave up 7 bases and J gave up 7 bases; unmatched junction bases: 12. The source of the sample is a study of blood T cell repertoires in COVID-19. As for the study in general: Some COVID-19 samples were acute and others convalescent; all came from the United States, Italy and Spain.

The method was immunoSEQ multiplex PCR; TCRdb's version includes in-frame clones alone and lacks a portion of them. The sample lists about 300,000 clones, about 90% occurring once. Recruits, aged roughly 18 to 89 years, lived in roughly 22 US areas. Participant-given clinical history determined each cohort assignment. A case of COVID-19 had been met by exposed participants within 2 weeks before study entry. The rearrangement links TRBV19 to TRBJ1-1, with 7 bases that match TRBD1. The sequence came from a woman in her forties or fifties who had been exposed to COVID-19. The sequenced sample was PBMCs or T cells enriched from blood (not recorded which). The CDR3 DNA reads TGTGCCAGTATATCGAGACAGGGATTATTTGAAGCTTTCTTT. Residues: CASISRQGLFEAFF.